A selection of T cell receptor beta chains follows, all from one sample in a study of Ad26.COV2.S vaccination and SARS-CoV-2 variants. TCRdb's copy holds only in-frame clones and misses some; the assay was immunoSEQ multiplex PCR. Seen here are about 480,000 clones, roughly nine tenths observed once, and the top ten hold around 13%. The sequences come from peripheral blood, collected in a trial of Ad26.COV2.S vaccine versus placebo. The origin of the receptors is a person between 18 and 60 years old who received the Ad26.COV2.S COVID-19 vaccine or a placebo. CDR3s include the opening cysteine and the closing phenylalanine or tryptophan. D genes are given only for firm matches. Expanded clones get a size class; other rows say once, few or many, or leave the size out.

cdr3_length: 16
d_call: .
v_call: TRBV9
clone_size: .
j_call: TRBJ1-4
cdr3_aa: CASSPRGSATNEKLFF
cdr3_nt: TGTGCCAGCAGCCCCAGAGGGAGTGCAACTAATGAAAAACTGTTTTTT

cdr3_length: 13
d_call: .
v_call: TRBV11-3
clone_size: .
j_call: TRBJ2-7
cdr3_aa: CASSRTPDHEQYF
cdr3_nt: TGTGCCAGCAGCAGGACCCCGGACCACGAGCAGTACTTC

cdr3_length: 15
d_call: TRBD1
v_call: TRBV27
clone_size: .
j_call: TRBJ2-7
cdr3_aa: CASSLVGGQGYEQYF
cdr3_nt: TGTGCCAGCAGTCTTGTTGGGGGACAGGGCTACGAGCAGTACTTC

cdr3_length: 16
d_call: TRBD1
v_call: TRBV6-2/TRBV6-3
clone_size: .
j_call: TRBJ1-5
cdr3_aa: CASSQSAGQGGKPQHF
cdr3_nt: TGTGCCAGCAGTCAATCCGCAGGACAGGGAGGGAAGCCCCAGCATTTT

cdr3_length: 15
d_call: .
v_call: TRBV5-6
clone_size: .
j_call: TRBJ1-1
cdr3_aa: CASTRPNGPNTEAFF
cdr3_nt: TGTGCCAGCACCCGGCCTAATGGACCGAACACTGAAGCTTTCTTT

cdr3_length: 15
d_call: .
v_call: TRBV5-1
clone_size: .
j_call: TRBJ2-1
cdr3_aa: CASSLDRPTHNEQFF
cdr3_nt: TGCGCCAGCAGCTTGGATAGGCCCACCCACAATGAGCAGTTCTTC

cdr3_length: 15
d_call: .
v_call: TRBV5-6
clone_size: .
j_call: TRBJ1-3
cdr3_aa: CASSRGSSSGNTIYF
cdr3_nt: TGTGCCAGCAGCCGGGGGTCGAGCTCTGGAAACACCATATATTTT

cdr3_length: 17
d_call: .
v_call: TRBV4-3
clone_size: .
j_call: TRBJ1-3
cdr3_aa: CASSQDRPVTGGNTIYF
cdr3_nt: TGCGCCAGCAGCCAAGATCGTCCGGTAACGGGAGGAAACACCATATATTTT

cdr3_length: 15
d_call: .
v_call: TRBV9
clone_size: .
j_call: TRBJ2-3
cdr3_aa: CASSASGSPGDTQYF
cdr3_nt: TGTGCCAGCAGCGCGAGCGGTTCCCCCGGAGATACGCAGTATTTT

cdr3_length: 16
d_call: .
v_call: TRBV2
clone_size: few
j_call: TRBJ2-7
cdr3_aa: CASSVRRDSTSHEQYF
cdr3_nt: TGTGCCAGCAGTGTCCGGCGGGACTCCACGTCCCACGAGCAGTACTTC

cdr3_length: 16
d_call: TRBD1
v_call: TRBV6-1
clone_size: .
j_call: TRBJ2-5
cdr3_aa: CASSAAKSTGKETQYF
cdr3_nt: TGTGCCAGCAGTGCAGCCAAGTCGACAGGGAAAGAGACCCAGTACTTC

cdr3_length: 13
d_call: .
v_call: TRBV3-1/TRBV3-2
clone_size: few
j_call: TRBJ1-1
cdr3_aa: CASSQVLYGEAFF
cdr3_nt: TGTGCCAGCAGCCAAGTACTCTACGGTGAAGCTTTCTTT

cdr3_length: 17
d_call: .
v_call: TRBV4-1
clone_size: .
j_call: TRBJ1-5
cdr3_aa: CASSQDVSGARNQPQHF
cdr3_nt: TGCGCCAGCAGCCAAGACGTATCGGGGGCAAGGAATCAGCCCCAGCATTTT

cdr3_length: 15
d_call: TRBD2
v_call: TRBV18
clone_size: .
j_call: TRBJ2-1
cdr3_aa: CASSPLSGSGHEQFF
cdr3_nt: TGTGCCAGCTCACCTCTAAGCGGGAGTGGTCATGAGCAGTTCTTC

cdr3_length: 13
d_call: .
v_call: TRBV10-3
clone_size: .
j_call: TRBJ1-5
cdr3_aa: CAISGTSNQPQHF
cdr3_nt: TGTGCCATCAGCGGGACTAGCAATCAGCCCCAGCATTTT